This TCR beta chain was obtained from a study of T cell responses to AZD1222 COVID-19 vaccine (dated by TCRdb to about 2021). Concerning the study at large: TCR sequencing covered fewer than 250 trial participants: 200 to 220 given two doses of AZD1222 and 26 given two doses of MenACWY control vaccine. Enrollment into the trials was organized by age into subgroups of 18-55, 56-69 and 70-plus years, and those subgroups contained 148, 28 and 57 TCR-sequenced participants, respectively.

As to this clone: Its antigen remains unidentified. Qualities for individual bases were not recorded, and no much larger clone is one base off.

The sample's time point label, decoded: about 28 days (+/-7) after the second vaccine dose. AZD1222 recipients whose second dose came at about 4 weeks and those whose second dose came at about 12 weeks were combined into one group, since spike-specific TCR depth and breadth did not differ between the two schedules. The vaccinee samples were drawn from two UK trials, COV001 and COV002, one of which was a single-blind randomized controlled phase 2/3 trial testing AZD1222 (ChAdOx1 nCoV-19) in healthy adults. For TCRbeta chain sequencing, PBMC samples were collected from trial participants at day 0 and at day 28 after the second dose. The CDR3 regions of human TCRbeta chains were analyzed by immunosequencing. The published analysis was carried out like this. TCRs in the repertoires were compared against a reference library of SARS-CoV-2-specific TCRs that had been generated with the MIRA antigen-specificity platform. Breadth was defined as the fraction of unique TCRs that were SARS-CoV-2-associated, and depth was defined as the fraction of total T cells that were SARS-CoV-2-associated. Using the MIRA data, each spike-specific TCR was assigned both to the spike region to which the TCR was reactive and to a CD4 or CD8 class. Log10-transformed breadth and depth values were compared by one-way ANOVA with Sidak's multiple comparisons tests. TCRdb carries this immuneACCESS record with in-frame sequences only. Its versions omit some clonotypes, under half of them owing to an unresolved V gene in the studies checked, with the rest unexplained. D and trimming were read from the DNA, whereas the V and J calls and clone size are those reported in that table. The sample has approximately 160,000 clones on record, 90% to 95% of them singletons. The ten largest clones add up to 4% to 5.5% of the sample.

The CDR1 and CDR2 encoded by the germline V gene are SGHDT and YYEEEE. The CDR3 runs 14 residues from the cysteine to the phenylalanine. The entry retains the CDR3 DNA only, 42 bases that are in frame from base 1. V is pared back by 0 bases and J by 11 bases, with 15 bases lying between the germline termini. What the research found in general, with its limitations: Participants were mostly white British, with more females than males. The authors suggested clonal diversity may have been underestimated. Reportedly, almost half of the unique spike-specific TCRs recognized epitopes lying outside the regions that are mutated in the B.1.351 and B.1.1.7 variants. After two AZD1222 doses, spike-specific TCR breadth and depth were significantly higher than at day 0 and than in MenACWY recipients. Vaccine-associated CD4 TCRs spanned the whole spike protein, with dominant responses in regions 160-218 and 743-854. Because no day 14 peak-response samples were available, repertoires were characterized only after the peak T cell response. The 56-69-year group was small, and its depth increase did not reach significance, likely because of low power. Only five or six AZD1222 recipients were SARS-CoV-2 seropositive at baseline, limiting conclusions about previously exposed vaccinees.

The starting material was peripheral blood, obtained 28 days after the second AZD1222 dose. This TCR was sampled from an adult who received the AZD1222 COVID-19 vaccine. The chain is made from TRBV5-6 and TRBJ1-5; confidence is insufficient to name the D gene. The DNA reads TGTGCCAGCAGCTTGGCCCCCACCGAGGTAGCCCAGCATTTT. The encoded protein is CASSLAPTEVAQHF.